A selection of T cell receptor beta chains follows, all from one sample in a study of blood T cell repertoires in COVID-19. Profiling relied on immunoSEQ multiplex PCR, and the TCRdb table lists in-frame clones only, not all of them. The sample lists about 75,000 clones, 88% occurring once. The sequenced material came from peripheral blood. The receptor source for this set is a human donor in a cohort sampled during active COVID-19. The CDR3 runs from the conserved cysteine through the conserved F or W. A D gene is named only where the DNA matches it firmly. Clone size is given for some rows only: seen once, a few or many times, or a class if the clone is expanded.

J gene,clone size,V gene,D gene,CDR3 DNA,CDR3 protein
TRBJ2-1,-,TRBV19,-,TGTGCCAGTAGTCCGCGGTTCAATGAGCAGTTCTTC,CASSPRFNEQFF
TRBJ2-6,once,TRBV11-3,-,TGTGCCAGCAGCTTAGGTAGTCAAGCCCCATCTGGGGCCAACGTCCTGACTTTC,CASSLGSQAPSGANVLTF
TRBJ2-2,-,TRBV27,-,TGTGCCAGCAGTTTAACGGGCACAGGGATTAGCCCTCGGGGGGAGCTGTTTTTT,CASSLTGTGISPRGELFF
TRBJ1-2,-,TRBV6-1,TRBD1,TGTGCCAGCAGTGAATCCGGGACAGCCTATGGCTACACCTTC,CASSESGTAYGYTF
TRBJ1-2,-,TRBV19,-,TGTGCCAGTAGTACCTTCTCAGGACGGAGGTACTATGGCTACACCTTC,CASSTFSGRRYYGYTF
TRBJ1-1,-,TRBV29-1,-,TGCAGCGGGTTAGACACTGAAGCTTTCTTT,CSGLDTEAFF
TRBJ2-2,once,TRBV19,TRBD1,TGTGCCAGTAGCGGGGACAGAAAGAACACCGGGGAGCTGTTTTTT,CASSGDRKNTGELFF
TRBJ2-1,once,TRBV28,TRBD2,TGTGCCAGCAGCTTACTAGCGGGAGTAAACAATGAGCAGTTCTTC,CASSLLAGVNNEQFF
TRBJ2-1,-,TRBV5-1,TRBD2,TGCGCCAGCAGCTTTTACGGGGGGGACAATGAGCAGTTCTTC,CASSFYGGDNEQFF
TRBJ1-1,-,TRBV18,-,TGTGCCAGCTCCCTAAACCGAGTGAACACTGAAGCTTTCTTT,CASSLNRVNTEAFF
TRBJ2-6,-,TRBV11-2,-,TGTGCCAGCAGCCCCGCCGGGTCTGGGGCCAACGTCCTGACTTTC,CASSPAGSGANVLTF
TRBJ2-4,-,TRBV3-1/TRBV3-2,-,TGTGCCAGCAGCCGTCTGACAGGGACTGGCATTCAGTACTTC,CASSRLTGTGIQYF
TRBJ2-7,-,TRBV9,TRBD1,TGTGCCAGCAGCTTGGGACAGGGGGCGTACGAGCAGTACTTC,CASSLGQGAYEQYF
TRBJ2-7,once,TRBV7-8,TRBD1,TGTGCCAGCAGCTCCCCCGGGACAGCCTCCTACGAGCAGTACTTC,CASSSPGTASYEQYF
TRBJ1-2,-,TRBV10-3,-,TGTGCCATCAGTGACGAGTACGGTAATGGCTACACCTTC,CAISDEYGNGYTF
TRBJ2-3,-,TRBV3-1/TRBV3-2,TRBD2,TGTGCCAGCAGCCAAGGACTGAGCGGGGGGGCGTCCGATACGCAGTATTTT,CASSQGLSGGASDTQYF
TRBJ2-7,-,TRBV27,-,TGTGCCAGCAGTGCGGGCACCGTATCCTACGAGCAGTACTTC,CASSAGTVSYEQYF
TRBJ1-1,-,TRBV18,-,TGTGCCAGCTCAACGACAGGGAACACTGAAGCTTTCTTT,CASSTTGNTEAFF
TRBJ2-7,few,TRBV11-3,-,TGTGCCAGCAGCTTAGGAGCCGCCGGGTTTTACGAGCAGTACTTC,CASSLGAAGFYEQYF
TRBJ2-5,-,TRBV5-6,TRBD2,TGTGCCAGCAGCCCTAGCGGGGGGGCTTTTTATATCCAGTACTTC,CASSPSGGAFYIQYF
TRBJ2-7,once,TRBV7-2,TRBD1,TGTGCCAGCAGCTCCCGGACAGGGTACGAGCAGTACTTC,CASSSRTGYEQYF
TRBJ1-2,-,TRBV9,TRBD1,TGTGCCAGCAGCGTATTAGGACAGGGGAAGGGCTACACCTTC,CASSVLGQGKGYTF
TRBJ2-3,-,TRBV21-1,-,TGTGCCAGCAGCACCTCGACCATACTAGCGGGGGAGCTAAGCACAGATACGCAGTATTTT,CASSTSTILAGELSTDTQYF
TRBJ2-1,-,TRBV30,TRBD2,TGTGCCTGGAGTGTACTCCGGGAGGGCCTTGAGCAGTTCTTC,CAWSVLREGLEQFF
TRBJ2-3,-,TRBV19,-,TGTGCCAGTAGAAGGCAGGGGAGTCGAGATACGCAGTATTTT,CASRRQGSRDTQYF
TRBJ2-5,-,TRBV7-9,-,TGTGCCAGCAGCCTCTCCCTCCGGGGGGCGGAGACCCAGTACTTC,CASSLSLRGAETQYF
TRBJ2-5,-,TRBV5-1,-,TGCGCCAGCAGCTTGGGACAGCCAGAGACCCAGTACTTC,CASSLGQPETQYF
TRBJ1-5,-,TRBV20-1,TRBD1,TGCAGTGCTAGTGACAGGGTCAATCAGCCCCAGCATTTT,CSASDRVNQPQHF
TRBJ1-6,once,TRBV28,TRBD1,TGTGCCAGCAGACCCGGACAGGGGAGGAATTCACCCCTCCACTTT,CASRPGQGRNSPLHF
TRBJ2-7,-,TRBV7-2,-,TGTGCCAGCAGCTCGGGACGACAGGCCCAGCAGTACTTC,CASSSGRQAQQYF
TRBJ1-3,-,TRBV7-9,-,TGTGCCAGCAGCCCAGTATCTGGAAACACCATATATTTT,CASSPVSGNTIYF
TRBJ2-2,-,TRBV10-1,-,TGCGCCAGCAGTGGTAGCACCGGGGAGCTGTTTTTT,CASSGSTGELFF
TRBJ2-7,-,TRBV19,TRBD1,TGTGCCAGTAGTACAGGCGGGACAGGGGGAAACGAGCAGTACTTC,CASSTGGTGGNEQYF
TRBJ2-3,-,TRBV6-6,-,TGTGCCAGCAGATTACAGGGTGTATGGACAGATACGCAGTATTTT,CASRLQGVWTDTQYF
TRBJ2-7,-,TRBV11-3,-,TGTGCCAGCAGCTTAACAGTTCGCAGCCCTACCTACGAGCAGTACTTC,CASSLTVRSPTYEQYF
TRBJ2-5,-,TRBV3-1/TRBV3-2,-,TGTGCCAGCAGCCAAGATTTTTACGTCGGCCAAGAGACCCAGTACTTC,CASSQDFYVGQETQYF
TRBJ2-1,-,TRBV28,-,TGTGCCAGCAGTTTGGTGGGGGGGCATGAGCAGTTCTTC,CASSLVGGHEQFF
TRBJ1-5,-,TRBV4-2,TRBD1,TGTGCCAGCAGCCAAGAGTTCGCTACCGGGACAGGTTATCAGCCCCAGCATTTT,CASSQEFATGTGYQPQHF
TRBJ2-1,-,TRBV9,TRBD1,TGTGCCAGCAGCGTAGGGACAGGGAATTACAATGAGCAGTTCTTC,CASSVGTGNYNEQFF
TRBJ2-2,once,TRBV30,TRBD1,TGTGCCTGGAAGGGGACAGGGGACACCGGGGAGCTGTTTTTT,CAWKGTGDTGELFF
TRBJ2-1,-,TRBV11-3,-,TGTGCCAGCAGCTTTGGAGTCCAAGGAAACTATGAGCAGTTCTTC,CASSFGVQGNYEQFF
TRBJ1-4,-,TRBV11-2,-,TGTGCCAGCAGCATCCCCGGGGGGACCTCAACTAATGAAAAACTGTTTTTT,CASSIPGGTSTNEKLFF
TRBJ1-4,-,TRBV9,TRBD1,TGTGCCAGCAGCCCGCGGACAGGTTTAGATGAAAAACTGTTTTTT,CASSPRTGLDEKLFF
TRBJ2-1,once,TRBV3-1/TRBV3-2,-,TGTGCCAGCAGCCAAGTTAGGGGCCTGAGTGACTCCTACAATGAGCAGTTCTTC,CASSQVRGLSDSYNEQFF
TRBJ2-7,-,TRBV6-5,-,TGTGCCACCAGGGACGGGGCCTACGAGCAGTACTTC,CATRDGAYEQYF